This entry describes one T cell receptor beta chain. This specimen comes from a study of CD8 T cells in Susac syndrome. This CDR3 region has 11 residues. CDR1 SEHNR and CDR2 FQNEAQ come from the germline V gene (reference sequence). Trimming removed 8 bases from V and 5 bases from J, with 9 bases in between. From blood CD8+ and CD4+ T cells, TCR beta sequences were generated. Reverse transcription used roughly 0.45 to 1 ug RNA and random hexamers. Amplification of TCR beta CDR3 used immunoSEQ multiplex PCR across 54 Vbeta and 13 Jbeta. Each CDR3 protein gets one entry after TCRdb re-called the immunoSEQ multiplex PCR reads with MiXCR. This table holds 250,000 to 350,000 distinct CDR3 sequences, about 85% found once.

Sequencing input: CD8+ T cells from PBMCs. This receptor was identified in a human donor with multiple sclerosis. The chain joins TRBV7-9 to TRBJ1-1; the D is unclear. The CDR3 region has the DNA TGTGCCAGCGTGTCAGGAACTGAAGCTTTCTTT. It yields the protein CASVSGTEAFF. Filled out from reference TRBV7-9 and TRBJ1-1, the complete variable domain reads DTGVSQNPRHKITKRGQNVTFRCDPISEHNRLYWYRQTLGQGPEFLTYFQNEAQLEKSRLLSDRFSAERPKGSFSTLEIQRTEQGDSAMYLCASVSGTEAFFGQGTRLTVV.